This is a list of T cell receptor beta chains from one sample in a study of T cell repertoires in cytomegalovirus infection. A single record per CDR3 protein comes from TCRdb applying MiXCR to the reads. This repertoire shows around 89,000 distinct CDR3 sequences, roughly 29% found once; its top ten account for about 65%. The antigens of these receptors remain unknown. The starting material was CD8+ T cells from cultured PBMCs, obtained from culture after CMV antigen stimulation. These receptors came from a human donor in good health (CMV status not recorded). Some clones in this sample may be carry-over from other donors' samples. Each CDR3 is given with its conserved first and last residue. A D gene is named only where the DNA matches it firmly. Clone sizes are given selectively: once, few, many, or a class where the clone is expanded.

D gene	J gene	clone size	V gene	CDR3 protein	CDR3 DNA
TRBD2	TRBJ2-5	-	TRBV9	CASSVESSGGLDETQYF	TGTGCCAGCAGCGTAGAGAGTAGCGGGGGATTGGACGAGACCCAGTACTTC
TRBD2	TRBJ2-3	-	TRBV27	CASSSRGADTQYF	TGTGCCAGCAGTTCCCGGGGGGCAGATACGCAGTATTTT
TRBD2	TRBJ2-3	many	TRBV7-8	CASSLAAGAVDTQYF	TGTGCCAGCAGCTTAGCAGCGGGGGCCGTGGATACGCAGTATTTT
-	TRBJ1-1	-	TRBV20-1	CSARDGGPNTEAFF	TGCAGTGCTAGAGACGGTGGTCCGAACACTGAAGCTTTCTTT
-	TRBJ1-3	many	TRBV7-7	CASSLEVGNTIYF	TGTGCCAGCAGCTTAGAAGTTGGAAACACCATATATTTT
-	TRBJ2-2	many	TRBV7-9	CASNLRGGTGELFF	TGTGCCAGCAACCTGAGAGGGGGGACCGGGGAGCTGTTTTTT
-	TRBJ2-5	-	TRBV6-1	CASSDSTGWTTETQYF	TGTGCCAGCAGTGACTCGACAGGCTGGACCACAGAGACCCAGTACTTC
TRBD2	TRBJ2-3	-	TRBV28	CASCSTSGGNTDTQYF	TGTGCCAGCTGTTCGACTAGCGGGGGGAACACAGATACGCAGTATTTT
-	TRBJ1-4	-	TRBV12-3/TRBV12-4	CACQEGLGEKLFF	TGTGCCTGTCAAGAGGGGCTAGGGGAAAAACTGTTTTTT
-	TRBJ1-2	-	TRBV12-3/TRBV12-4	CASSPDVDYGYTF	TGTGCCAGCAGTCCCGACGTGGACTATGGCTACACCTTC
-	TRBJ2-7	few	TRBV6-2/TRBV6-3	CASSYGLGVLNYEQYF	TGTGCCAGCAGTTACGGGCTGGGGGTCTTAAACTACGAGCAGTACTTC
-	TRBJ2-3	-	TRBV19	CASSRKGHYTDTQYF	TGTGCCAGTAGCCGCAAGGGCCACTACACAGATACGCAGTATTTT
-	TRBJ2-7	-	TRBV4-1	CASSQRPGTQSLRF	TGCGCCAGCAGCCAACGTCCGGGGACACAGAGCCTTCGTTTC
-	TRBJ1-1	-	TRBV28	CASSRGTYTEAFF	TGTGCCAGCAGCCGTGGGACTTACACTGAAGCTTTCTTT
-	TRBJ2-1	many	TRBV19	CASSIMWGAHNEQFF	TGTGCCAGTAGTATAATGTGGGGGGCCCACAATGAGCAGTTCTTC
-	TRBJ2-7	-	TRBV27	CASSYWDSQNEQYF	TGTGCCAGCAGCTACTGGGACTCCCAAAACGAGCAGTACTTC